This T cell receptor (beta chain) was observed in a study of a mutant IDH1 vaccine in newly diagnosed glioma. Background on the study: The first vaccination came 4-6 weeks after radiotherapy alone, or with temozolomide cycles. Patients got radiotherapy, temozolomide, or both beforehand, and most got both.

Turning to this clone: Its target is not known.

Clones were read by immunoSEQ multiplex PCR, and TCRdb kept only the in-frame ones, dropping some. Altogether 70,000 to 100,000 clones are present, roughly nine tenths being singletons, with the ten largest covering roughly 0.56%. The time point here: week 5, during vaccination. Each dose of the vaccine consisted of 300 ug of mutant IDH1 20-mer peptide, with topical imiquimod. The sequence was obtained from a woman aged 45-65 years with glioma. Sequenced here: PBMCs, sampled from a glioma patient whose treatment included an IDH1 peptide vaccine.

This chain's CDR3 is CATSSGGSSYEQYF. The CDR3 DNA is TGTGCCACCAGTTCTGGCGGGAGCTCCTACGAGCAGTACTTC. This chain joins TRBV15 and TRBJ2-7, with 7 bases aligning to TRBD2. Germline-derived CDR1 and CDR2 are LNHNV and YYDKDF (reference sequence). The CDR3 covers 14 residues. V trimming: 6 bases; J trimming: 0 bases; junction bases outside the gene matches: 5.